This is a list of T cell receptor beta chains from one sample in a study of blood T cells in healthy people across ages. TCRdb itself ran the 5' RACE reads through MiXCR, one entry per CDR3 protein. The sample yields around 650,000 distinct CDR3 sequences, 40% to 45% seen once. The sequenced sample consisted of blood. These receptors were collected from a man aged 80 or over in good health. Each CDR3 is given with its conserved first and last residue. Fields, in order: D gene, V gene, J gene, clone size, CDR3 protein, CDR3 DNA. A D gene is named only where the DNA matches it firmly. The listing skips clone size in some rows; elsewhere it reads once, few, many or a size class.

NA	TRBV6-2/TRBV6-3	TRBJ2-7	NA	CASTQTGTSSYEQYF	TGTGCCAGCACCCAGACCGGGACAAGCTCCTACGAGCAGTACTTC
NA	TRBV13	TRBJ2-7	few	CASTGRLSYEQYF	TGTGCCAGCACAGGGCGGCTCTCCTACGAGCAGTACTTC
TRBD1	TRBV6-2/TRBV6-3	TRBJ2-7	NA	CASSYGTGTGRSSSYEQYF	TGTGCCAGCAGTTACGGAACCGGGACAGGGCGCTCCAGCTCCTACGAGCAGTACTTC
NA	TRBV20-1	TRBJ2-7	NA	CSARDRGRFSYEQYF	TGCAGTGCTAGAGATCGGGGCAGGTTCTCCTACGAGCAGTACTTC
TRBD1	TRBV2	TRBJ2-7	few	CASTGQGYFSYEQYF	TGTGCCAGTACGGGACAGGGATATTTCTCCTACGAGCAGTACTTC
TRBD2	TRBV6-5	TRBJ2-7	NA	CASEGTSGYEQYF	TGTGCCAGCGAGGGGACTAGCGGCTACGAGCAGTACTTC
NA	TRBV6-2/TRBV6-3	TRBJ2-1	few	CASRQGTYNEQFF	TGTGCCAGCAGACAGGGGACTTACAATGAGCAGTTCTTC
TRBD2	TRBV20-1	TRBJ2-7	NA	CSARFAGVSEQYF	TGCAGTGCTAGATTTGCGGGGGTGAGTGAGCAGTACTTC
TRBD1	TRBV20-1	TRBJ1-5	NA	CSAQRQGNQPQHF	TGCAGTGCCCAAAGACAGGGTAATCAGCCCCAGCATTTT
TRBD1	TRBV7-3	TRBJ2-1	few	CASSLRGQGADNEQFF	TGTGCCAGCAGCTTAAGGGGACAGGGGGCCGACAATGAGCAGTTCTTC
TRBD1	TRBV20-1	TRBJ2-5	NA	CSALAGTEETQYF	TGCAGTGCTCTAGCCGGGACAGAAGAGACCCAGTACTTC
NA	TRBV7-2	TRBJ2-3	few	CASSLGRGLDTQYF	TGTGCCAGCAGCTTAGGAAGAGGCCTAGATACGCAGTATTTT
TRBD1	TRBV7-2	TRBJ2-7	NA	CASSRFGQGPYEQYF	TGTGCCAGCAGCCGATTTGGACAGGGTCCCTACGAGCAGTACTTC
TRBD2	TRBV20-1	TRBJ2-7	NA	CSALPGLAGSSYEQYF	TGCAGTGCCCTCCCGGGACTAGCGGGTAGCTCCTACGAGCAGTACTTC
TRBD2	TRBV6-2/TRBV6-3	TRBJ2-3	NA	CASRGTRGTDTQYF	TGTGCCAGCAGGGGGACTAGGGGCACAGATACGCAGTATTTT
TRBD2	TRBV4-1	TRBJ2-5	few	CASSGAGGFLNEQYF	TGCGCCAGCAGCGGCGCGGGGGGGTTTCTGAATGAGCAGTACTTC
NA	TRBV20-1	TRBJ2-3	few	CSARDLRASTDTQYF	TGCAGTGCTAGGGACCTTCGAGCTAGCACAGATACGCAGTATTTT
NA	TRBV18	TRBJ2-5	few	CASSPQRDETQYF	TGTGCCAGCTCACCACAACGGGACGAGACCCAGTACTTC
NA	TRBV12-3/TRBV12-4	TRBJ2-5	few	CASSLRRGQETQYF	TGTGCCAGCAGTCTCCGACGGGGACAAGAGACCCAGTACTTC
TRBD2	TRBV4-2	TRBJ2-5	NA	CASSQGSGGAQETQYF	TGTGCCAGCAGCCAAGGAAGCGGGGGTGCGCAAGAGACCCAGTACTTC
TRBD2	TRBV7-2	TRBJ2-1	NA	CASSSRTSETGNEQFF	TGTGCCAGCAGCTCCAGGACTAGCGAGACGGGCAATGAGCAGTTCTTC
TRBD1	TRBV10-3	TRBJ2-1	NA	CAISESSAGGVMYEQFF	TGTGCCATCAGTGAGTCGTCGGCAGGGGGCGTCATGTATGAGCAGTTCTTC
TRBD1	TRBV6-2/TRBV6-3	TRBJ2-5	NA	CASSQVLGQGEVETQYF	TGTGCCAGCAGCCAGGTCCTGGGACAGGGAGAGGTAGAGACCCAGTACTTC
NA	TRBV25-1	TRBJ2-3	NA	CASSDGRRGTDTQYF	TGTGCCAGCAGTGATGGGCGACGGGGCACAGATACGCAGTATTTT
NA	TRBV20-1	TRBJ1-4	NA	CSARGRDGEKLFF	TGCAGTGCTAGGGGGAGGGATGGGGAAAAACTGTTTTTT
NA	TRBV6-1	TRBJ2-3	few	CASSVRTGRSTDTQYF	TGTGCCAGCAGTGTCCGTACGGGACGGAGCACAGATACGCAGTATTTT
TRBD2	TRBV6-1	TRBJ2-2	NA	CASPHQPGGLASPNTGELFF	TGTGCCAGCCCCCACCAGCCGGGAGGACTAGCGTCCCCGAACACCGGGGAGCTGTTTTTT
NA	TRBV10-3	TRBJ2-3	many	CAINTASGTDTQYF	TGTGCCATTAATACAGCTTCTGGCACAGATACGCAGTATTTT
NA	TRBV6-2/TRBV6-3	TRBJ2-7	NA	CASSYTNNEQYF	TGTGCCAGCAGTTACACAAATAACGAGCAGTACTTC
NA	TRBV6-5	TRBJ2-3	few	CASRRGGTDTQYF	TGTGCCAGCCGGAGGGGAGGCACAGATACGCAGTATTTT
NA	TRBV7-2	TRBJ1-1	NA	CASSLGPRQNTEAFF	TGTGCCAGCAGCTTAGGGCCAAGACAGAACACTGAAGCTTTCTTT
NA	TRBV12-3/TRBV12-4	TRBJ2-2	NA	CASSKTKGSGELFF	TGTGCCAGCAGTAAAACGAAGGGGTCCGGGGAGCTGTTTTTT
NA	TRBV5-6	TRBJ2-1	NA	CASSPRGGVYNEQCF	TGTGCCAGCAGCCCCAGGGGGGGGGTATACAATGAGCAGTGCTTC
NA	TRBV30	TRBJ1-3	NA	CAWSPLRFSGNTIYF	TGTGCCTGGAGCCCCCTAAGGTTCTCTGGAAACACCATATATTTT
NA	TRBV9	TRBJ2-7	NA	CASSVVPNPYEQYF	TGTGCCAGCAGCGTAGTTCCGAATCCCTACGAGCAGTACTTC
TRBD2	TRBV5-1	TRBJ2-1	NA	CAGSPHIGTSGYNEQFF	TGCGCCGGCAGCCCACACATAGGGACTAGCGGGTACAATGAGCAGTTCTTC
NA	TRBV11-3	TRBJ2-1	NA	CASSFKPWGANEQFF	TGTGCCAGCAGCTTCAAACCTTGGGGGGCTAATGAGCAGTTCTTC
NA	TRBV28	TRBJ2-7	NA	CASSDNEQYF	TGTGCCAGCAGTGACAACGAGCAGTACTTC
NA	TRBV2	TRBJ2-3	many	CASSDRRPASTDTQYF	TGTGCCAGCAGTGATAGAAGGCCCGCTAGCACAGATACGCAGTATTTT
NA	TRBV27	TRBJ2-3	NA	CASSFGWGGADTQYF	TGTGCCAGCAGTTTCGGGTGGGGCGGTGCAGATACGCAGTATTTT
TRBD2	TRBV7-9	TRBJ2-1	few	CASSQGFSGISVDEQFF	TGTGCCAGCAGCCAAGGGTTTAGCGGGATATCTGTGGATGAGCAGTTCTTC
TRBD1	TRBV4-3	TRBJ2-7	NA	CASSQDLLGQPSSYEQYF	TGCGCCAGCAGCCAAGATTTATTGGGACAGCCCTCCTCCTACGAGCAGTACTTC
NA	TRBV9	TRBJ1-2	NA	CASSASRNRVENEGYTF	TGTGCCAGCAGCGCATCACGTAACAGGGTAGAGAACGAGGGCTACACCTTC
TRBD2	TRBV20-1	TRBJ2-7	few	CSASVAGGSYEQYF	TGCAGTGCTAGCGTGGCGGGAGGGTCCTACGAGCAGTACTTC
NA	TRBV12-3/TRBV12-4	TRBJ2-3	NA	CASNKIQVVTDTQYF	TGTGCCAGCAACAAGATACAGGTGGTCACAGATACGCAGTATTTT
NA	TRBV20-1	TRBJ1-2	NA	CSAPEDNYGYTF	TGCAGTGCCCCCGAAGATAACTATGGCTACACCTTC
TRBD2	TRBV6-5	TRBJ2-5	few	CASSYHYSGGGQETQYF	TGTGCCAGCAGTTATCATTATAGCGGGGGGGGTCAAGAGACCCAGTACTTC
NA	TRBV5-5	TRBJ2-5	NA	CASSLTMVRPSGQIQETQYF	TGTGCCAGCAGCTTGACAATGGTGCGGCCGAGCGGCCAGATCCAAGAGACCCAGTACTTC
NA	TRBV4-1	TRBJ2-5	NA	CASSQGSRSVYQETQYF	TGCGCCAGCAGCCAAGGCTCCCGATCTGTATACCAAGAGACCCAGTACTTC
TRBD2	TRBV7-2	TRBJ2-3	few	CASRLGLAGGDTQYF	TGTGCCAGCAGGTTGGGACTAGCGGGCGGAGATACGCAGTATTTT
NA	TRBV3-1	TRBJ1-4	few	CASSQVPGTVNEKLFF	TGTGCCAGCAGCCAAGTCCCCGGGACGGTTAATGAAAAACTGTTTTTT